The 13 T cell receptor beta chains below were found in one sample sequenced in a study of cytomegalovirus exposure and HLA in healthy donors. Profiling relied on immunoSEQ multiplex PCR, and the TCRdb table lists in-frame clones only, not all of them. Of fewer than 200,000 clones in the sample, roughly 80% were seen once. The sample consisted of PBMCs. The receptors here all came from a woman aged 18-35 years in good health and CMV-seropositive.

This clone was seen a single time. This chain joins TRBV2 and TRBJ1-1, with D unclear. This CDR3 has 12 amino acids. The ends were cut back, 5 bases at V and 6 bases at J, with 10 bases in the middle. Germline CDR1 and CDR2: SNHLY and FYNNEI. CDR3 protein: CASSYRGSEAFF. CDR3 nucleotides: TGTGCCAGCAGTTACCGAGGGTCTGAAGCTTTCTTT. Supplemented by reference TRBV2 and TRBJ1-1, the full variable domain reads EPEVTQTPSHQVTQMGQEVILRCVPISNHLYFYWYRQILGQKVEFLVSFYNNEISEKSEIFDDQFSVERPDGSNFTLKIRSTKLEDSAMYFCASSYRGSEAFFGQGTRLTVV.

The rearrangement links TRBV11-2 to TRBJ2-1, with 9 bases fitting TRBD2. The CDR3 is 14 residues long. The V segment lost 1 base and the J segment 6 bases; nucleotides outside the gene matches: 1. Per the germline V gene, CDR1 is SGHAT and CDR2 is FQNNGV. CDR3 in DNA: TGTGCCAGCAGCTTAGGCGGGGGGGCCAATGAGCAGTTCTTC. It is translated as CASSLGGGANEQFF.

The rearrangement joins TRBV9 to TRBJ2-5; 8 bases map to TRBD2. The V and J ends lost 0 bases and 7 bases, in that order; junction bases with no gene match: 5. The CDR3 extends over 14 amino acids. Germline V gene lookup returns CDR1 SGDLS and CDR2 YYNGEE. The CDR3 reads CASSVEAGGGTQYF. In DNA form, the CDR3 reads TGTGCCAGCAGCGTAGAGGCGGGGGGCGGGACCCAGTACTTC. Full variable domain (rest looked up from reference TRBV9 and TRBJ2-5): DSGVTQTPKHLITATGQRVTLRCSPRSGDLSVYWYQQSLDQGLQFLIQYYNGEERAKGNILERFSAQQFPDLHSELNLSSLELGDSALYFCASSVEAGGGTQYFGPGTRLLVL.

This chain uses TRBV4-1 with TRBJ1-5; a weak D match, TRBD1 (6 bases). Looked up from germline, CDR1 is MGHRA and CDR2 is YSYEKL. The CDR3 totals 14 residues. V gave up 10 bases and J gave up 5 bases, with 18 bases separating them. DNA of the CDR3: TGCGCCAATAACGAACAGGGCCGGGATCAGCCCCAGCATTTT. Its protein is CANNEQGRDQPQHF.

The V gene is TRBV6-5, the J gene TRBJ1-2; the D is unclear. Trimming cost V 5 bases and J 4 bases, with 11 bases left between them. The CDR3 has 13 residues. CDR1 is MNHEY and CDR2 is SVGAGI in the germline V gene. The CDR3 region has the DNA TGTGCCAGCAGTAAACCCGGTCCCTATGGCTACACCTTC. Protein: CASSKPGPYGYTF.

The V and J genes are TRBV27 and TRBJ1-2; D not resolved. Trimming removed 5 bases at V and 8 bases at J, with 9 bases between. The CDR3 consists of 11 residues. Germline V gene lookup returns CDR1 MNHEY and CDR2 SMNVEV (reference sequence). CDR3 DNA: TGTGCCAGCAGTACGGGGAGAGGCTACACCTTC. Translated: CASSTGRGYTF.

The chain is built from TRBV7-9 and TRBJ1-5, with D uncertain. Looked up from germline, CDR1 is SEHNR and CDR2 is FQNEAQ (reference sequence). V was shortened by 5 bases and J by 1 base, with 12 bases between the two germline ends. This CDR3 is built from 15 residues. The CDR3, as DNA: TGTGCCAGCAGCCCAGGACGAGGGAGCAATCAGCCCCAGCATTTT. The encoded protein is CASSPGRGSNQPQHF.

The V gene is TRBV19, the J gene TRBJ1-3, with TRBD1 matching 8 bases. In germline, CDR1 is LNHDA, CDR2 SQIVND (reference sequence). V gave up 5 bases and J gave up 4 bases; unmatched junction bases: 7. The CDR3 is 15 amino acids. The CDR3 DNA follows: TGTGCCAGTAGTCCCCCCAGGGGGCCAGGAAACACCATATATTTT. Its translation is CASSPPRGPGNTIYF.

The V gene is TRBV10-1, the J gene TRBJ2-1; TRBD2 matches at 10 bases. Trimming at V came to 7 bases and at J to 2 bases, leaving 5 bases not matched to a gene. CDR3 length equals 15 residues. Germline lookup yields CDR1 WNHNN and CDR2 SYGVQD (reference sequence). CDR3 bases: TGCGCCAGCAATAGCGGGGGGCGAACCTACAATGAGCAGTTCTTC. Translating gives CASNSGGRTYNEQFF.

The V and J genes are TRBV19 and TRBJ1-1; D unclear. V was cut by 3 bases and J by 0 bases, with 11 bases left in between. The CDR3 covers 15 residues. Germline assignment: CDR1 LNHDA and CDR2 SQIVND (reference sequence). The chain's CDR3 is CASSILPGVNTEAFF. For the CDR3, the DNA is TGTGCCAGTAGTATTCTTCCCGGGGTGAACACTGAAGCTTTCTTT. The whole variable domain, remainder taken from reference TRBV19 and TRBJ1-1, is DGGITQSPKYLFRKEGQNVTLSCEQNLNHDAMYWYRQDPGQGLRLIYYSQIVNDFQKGDIAEGYSVSREKKESFPLTVTSAQKNPTAFYLCASSILPGVNTEAFFGQGTRLTVV.

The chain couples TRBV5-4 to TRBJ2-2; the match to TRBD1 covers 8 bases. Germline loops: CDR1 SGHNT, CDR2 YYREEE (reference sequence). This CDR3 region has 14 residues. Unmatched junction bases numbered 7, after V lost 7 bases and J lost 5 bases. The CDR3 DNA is TGTGCCAGCTATAACAGGGGGGCGACCGGGGAGCTGTTTTTT. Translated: CASYNRGATGELFF.

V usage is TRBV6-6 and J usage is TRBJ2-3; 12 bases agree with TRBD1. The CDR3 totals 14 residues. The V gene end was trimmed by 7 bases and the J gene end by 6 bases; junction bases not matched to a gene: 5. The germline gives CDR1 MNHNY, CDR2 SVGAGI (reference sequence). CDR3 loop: CASTRDRGLDTQYF. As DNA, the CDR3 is TGTGCCAGCACTCGGGACAGGGGGCTTGATACGCAGTATTTT.

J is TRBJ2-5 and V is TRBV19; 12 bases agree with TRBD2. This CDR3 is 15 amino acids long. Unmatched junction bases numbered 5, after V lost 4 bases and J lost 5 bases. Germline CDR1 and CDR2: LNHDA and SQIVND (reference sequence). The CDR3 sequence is CASSTSGGAEETQYF. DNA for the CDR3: TGTGCCAGTAGTACTAGCGGGGGGGCCGAGGAGACCCAGTACTTC. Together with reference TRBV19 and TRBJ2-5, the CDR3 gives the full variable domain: DGGITQSPKYLFRKEGQNVTLSCEQNLNHDAMYWYRQDPGQGLRLIYYSQIVNDFQKGDIAEGYSVSREKKESFPLTVTSAQKNPTAFYLCASSTSGGAEETQYFGPGTRLLVL.